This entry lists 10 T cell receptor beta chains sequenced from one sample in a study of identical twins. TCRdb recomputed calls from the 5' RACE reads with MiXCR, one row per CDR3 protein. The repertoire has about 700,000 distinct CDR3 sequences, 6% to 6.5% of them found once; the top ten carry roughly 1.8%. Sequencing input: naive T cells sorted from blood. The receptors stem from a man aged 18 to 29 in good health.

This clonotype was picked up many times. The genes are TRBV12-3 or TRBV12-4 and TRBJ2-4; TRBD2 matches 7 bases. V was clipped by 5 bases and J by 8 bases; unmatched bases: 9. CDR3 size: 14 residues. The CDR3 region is CASSGPRGEYIQYF. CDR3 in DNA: TGTGCCAGCAGTGGGCCCCGGGGGGAGTACATTCAGTACTTC.

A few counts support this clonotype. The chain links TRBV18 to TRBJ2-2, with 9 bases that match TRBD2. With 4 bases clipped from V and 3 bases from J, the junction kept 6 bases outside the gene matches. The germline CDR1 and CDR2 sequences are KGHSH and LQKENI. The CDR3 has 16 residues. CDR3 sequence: CASSQFSGSHTGELFF. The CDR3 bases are TGTGCCAGCTCACAGTTTAGCGGGAGTCACACCGGGGAGCTGTTTTTT.

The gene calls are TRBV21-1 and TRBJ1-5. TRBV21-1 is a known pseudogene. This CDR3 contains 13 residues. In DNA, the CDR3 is TGTGCCAGCAGCATTGAAGGAGGACAGCCCCAGCATTTT. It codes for CASSIEGGQPQHF.

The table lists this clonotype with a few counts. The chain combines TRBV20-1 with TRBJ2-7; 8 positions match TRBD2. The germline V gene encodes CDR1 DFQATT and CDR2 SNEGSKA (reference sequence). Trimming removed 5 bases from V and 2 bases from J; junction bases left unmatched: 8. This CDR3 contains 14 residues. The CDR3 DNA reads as TGCAGTGCTCCCACTAGCGGAGCCCCCTACGAGCAGTACTTC. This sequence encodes CSAPTSGAPYEQYF.

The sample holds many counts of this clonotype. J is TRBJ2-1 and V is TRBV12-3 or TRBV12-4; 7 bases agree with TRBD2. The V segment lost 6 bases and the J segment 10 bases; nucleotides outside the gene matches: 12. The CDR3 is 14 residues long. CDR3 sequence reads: CASSPAGGTTEQFF. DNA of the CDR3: TGTGCCAGCAGCCCCGCGGGCGGGACTACGGAGCAGTTCTTC.

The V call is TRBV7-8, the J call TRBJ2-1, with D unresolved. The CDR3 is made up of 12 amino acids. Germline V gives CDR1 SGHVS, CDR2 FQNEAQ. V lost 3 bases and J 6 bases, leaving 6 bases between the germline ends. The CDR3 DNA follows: TGTGCCAGCAGCTTTACAGTCAATGAGCAGTTCTTC. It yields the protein CASSFTVNEQFF.

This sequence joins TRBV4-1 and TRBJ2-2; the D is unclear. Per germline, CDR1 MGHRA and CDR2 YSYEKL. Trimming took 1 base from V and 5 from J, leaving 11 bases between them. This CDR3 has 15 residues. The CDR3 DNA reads TGCGCCAGCAGCCAAGGGCGGTTGGGGACCGGGGAGCTGTTTTTT. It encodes CASSQGRLGTGELFF.

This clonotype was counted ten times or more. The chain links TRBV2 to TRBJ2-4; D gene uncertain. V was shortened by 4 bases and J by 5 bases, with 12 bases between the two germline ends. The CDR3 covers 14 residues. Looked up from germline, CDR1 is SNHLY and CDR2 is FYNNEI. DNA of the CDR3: TGTGCCAGCAGTGGGCGACACTCAGAAAACATTCAGTACTTC. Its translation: CASSGRHSENIQYF. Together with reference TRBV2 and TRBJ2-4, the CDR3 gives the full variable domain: EPEVTQTPSHQVTQMGQEVILRCVPISNHLYFYWYRQILGQKVEFLVSFYNNEISEKSEIFDDQFSVERPDGSNFTLKIRSTKLEDSAMYFCASSGRHSENIQYFGAGTRLSVL.

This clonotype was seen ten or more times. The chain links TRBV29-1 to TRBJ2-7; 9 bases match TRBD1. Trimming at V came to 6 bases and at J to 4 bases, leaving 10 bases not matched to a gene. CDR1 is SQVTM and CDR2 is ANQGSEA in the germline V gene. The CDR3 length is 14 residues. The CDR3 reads CSVPGAGQGYEQYF. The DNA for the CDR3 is TGCAGCGTCCCCGGGGCGGGACAGGGATACGAGCAGTACTTC.

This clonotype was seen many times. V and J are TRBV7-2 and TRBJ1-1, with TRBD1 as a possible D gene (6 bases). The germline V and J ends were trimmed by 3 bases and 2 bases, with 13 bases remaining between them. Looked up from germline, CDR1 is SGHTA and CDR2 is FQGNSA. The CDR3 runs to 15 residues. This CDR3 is CASSFGTGSNTEAFF. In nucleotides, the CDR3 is TGTGCCAGCAGCTTCGGAACAGGGAGTAACACTGAAGCTTTCTTT.